This T cell receptor (beta chain) was documented in a study of blood T cell repertoires in COVID-19. In the original processing: Nucleated cell number was recorded as an estimate derived from reference gene primer amplification. Generated by immunoSEQ multiplex PCR, the TCRdb table keeps only in-frame clones and is missing some. Clone size and the V and J calls come from that table; the DNA yielded D and trimming. The sample lists approximately 250,000 clones, 86% seen once, with approximately 2% in the top ten. Germline values: CDR1 SGHDN, CDR2 FVKESK. V lost 4 bases and J lost 10; bases outside the gene matches: 11. CDR3 length equals 14 residues.

This TCR came from a man aged 30 to 39 with active or convalescent COVID-19. V and J are TRBV14 and TRBJ1-1; 8 nucleotides agree with TRBD1. The sequenced material came from peripheral blood. The CDR3 DNA follows: TGTGCCAGCAGCCCCACCCGGACAGGGACGGCAGCTTTCTTT. It is translated as CASSPTRTGTAAFF.